This passage covers 11 T cell receptor beta chains from one sample sequenced in a study of shared clonotypes between healthy human individuals. The data were produced by immunoSEQ multiplex PCR, yet TCRdb's version contains in-frame clones alone and is incomplete. The repertoire holds about 600,000 clones, with almost 97% as singletons. The sequenced material came from naive CD4+ T cells sorted from blood. This sample's subset: CD45RA+ positively selected. The receptor source for this set is a woman aged 25 to 39 in good health.

The rearrangement uses TRBV27 and TRBJ2-7; D possibly corresponds to TRBD2 (6 bases). The CDR3 spans 14 residues. Trimming removed 7 bases at V and 2 bases at J, with 15 bases between. CDR1 MNHEY and CDR2 SMNVEV come from the germline V gene (reference sequence). The CDR3 bases are TGTGCCAGCACCCCCCGGGGGAGTACCTACGAGCAGTACTTC. Residues: CASTPRGSTYEQYF.

The chain is built from TRBV6-1 and TRBJ2-1, with 7 positions matching TRBD2. The CDR3 loop spans 14 amino acids. Germline V lookup: CDR1 MNHNS, CDR2 SASEGT. The V and J ends lost 10 bases and 8 bases, in that order; junction bases with no gene match: 14. This CDR3 is CATGERGRGYEQFF. For the CDR3, the DNA is TGTGCCACCGGTGAGCGGGGACGTGGCTATGAGCAGTTCTTC.

The V and J genes are TRBV28 and TRBJ1-1; 7 bases agree with TRBD1. V shed 5 bases, J shed 8 bases, and the junction held 11 bases outside the gene matches. Germline lookup yields CDR1 MDHEN and CDR2 SYDVKM. The CDR3 is 14 residues long. DNA for the CDR3: TGTGCCAGCAGTCGTGGGACAGCCATCCCGGAAGCTTTCTTT. It specifies CASSRGTAIPEAFF. The full variable domain, its missing parts supplied by reference TRBV28 and TRBJ1-1, is DVKVTQSSRYLVKRTGEKVFLECVQDMDHENMFWYRQDPGLGLRLIYFSYDVKMKEKGDIPEGYSVSREKKERFSLILESASTNQTSMYLCASSRGTAIPEAFFGQGTRLTVV.

The chain links TRBV7-9 to TRBJ2-1; TRBD2 is a possible D gene (6 bases). Trimming cost V 4 bases and J 0 bases, with 13 bases left between them. Germline V lookup: CDR1 SEHNR, CDR2 FQNEAQ (reference sequence). This CDR3 region has 16 residues. The CDR3 DNA sequence: TGTGCCAGCAGCTCACTTACGGAGGGCTCCTACAATGAGCAGTTCTTC. Its protein is CASSSLTEGSYNEQFF.

The rearrangement links TRBV7-2 to TRBJ2-1, with 11 positions matching TRBD1. Germline values: CDR1 SGHTA, CDR2 FQGNSA. The V segment lost 1 base and the J segment 7 bases; nucleotides outside the gene matches: 6. The CDR3 covers 16 residues. The DNA of the CDR3 is TGTGCCAGCAGCTTAGAAGGGACAGGGGGTTTTAATGAGCAGTTCTTC. Translated: CASSLEGTGGFNEQFF.

This rearrangement joins TRBV2 to TRBJ1-6; possibly TRBD1 for D (6 bases). This CDR3 has 15 residues. Germline loops: CDR1 SNHLY, CDR2 FYNNEI. The V gene lost 2 bases and the J gene lost 8 bases, with 13 bases spanning the gap. The CDR3 loop is CASSETGIIHSPLHF. CDR3 DNA: TGTGCCAGCAGTGAAACAGGGATTATACATTCACCCCTCCACTTT.

The V gene is TRBV5-4, the J gene TRBJ1-1; D is ambiguous. V lost 1 base to trimming and J lost 0 bases, with 10 bases between them. The length of the CDR3 is 15 residues. Germline CDR1 and CDR2: SGHNT and YYREEE (reference sequence). The CDR3 sequence: CASSLYGFVNTEAFF. For the CDR3, the DNA is TGTGCCAGCAGCTTGTACGGGTTCGTGAACACTGAAGCTTTCTTT.

J is TRBJ1-2 and V is TRBV28, with 8 bases lining up with TRBD1. The germline V gene has CDR1 MDHEN and CDR2 SYDVKM. This CDR3 has 14 residues. The V and J ends lost 2 bases and 7 bases, in that order; junction bases with no gene match: 6. For the CDR3, the DNA is TGTGCCAGCAGTTTACCGGGACAGGTCGGTGGCTACACCTTC. Amino acids: CASSLPGQVGGYTF.

This clone was seen just once. This chain uses TRBV7-3 with TRBJ2-3; D is unresolved. The ends were cut back, 4 bases at V and 6 bases at J, with 8 bases in the middle. The CDR3 spans 12 residues. Germline CDR1 and CDR2: SGHTA and FQGTGA. CDR3 sequence reads: CASSSSADTQYF. CDR3 sequence (DNA): TGTGCCAGCAGCTCTTCTGCGGATACGCAGTATTTT.

This chain uses TRBV7-7 with TRBJ2-5; 13 bases fit TRBD2. The CDR3 has 16 amino acids. With V trimmed by 4 bases and J by 5 bases, 7 bases remained unmatched. Looked up from germline, CDR1 is SSHAT and CDR2 is FNYEAQ (reference sequence). The CDR3 nucleotides are TGTGCCAGCAGCTCCGGACTAGCGGGAGTCGAGGAGACCCAGTACTTC. Amino acid sequence: CASSSGLAGVEETQYF.

CDR3 residues: CASSPPRASGSYEQYF. CDR3 DNA sequence: TGTGCCAGCAGCCCCCCTCGGGCTAGCGGCAGCTACGAGCAGTACTTC. This chain joins TRBV11-2 and TRBJ2-7; 7 positions match TRBD2. Germline CDR1 and CDR2: SGHAT and FQNNGV. Germline trimming cut 5 bases from V and 3 bases from J; bases unmatched to any gene: 13. The CDR3 loop spans 16 amino acids.